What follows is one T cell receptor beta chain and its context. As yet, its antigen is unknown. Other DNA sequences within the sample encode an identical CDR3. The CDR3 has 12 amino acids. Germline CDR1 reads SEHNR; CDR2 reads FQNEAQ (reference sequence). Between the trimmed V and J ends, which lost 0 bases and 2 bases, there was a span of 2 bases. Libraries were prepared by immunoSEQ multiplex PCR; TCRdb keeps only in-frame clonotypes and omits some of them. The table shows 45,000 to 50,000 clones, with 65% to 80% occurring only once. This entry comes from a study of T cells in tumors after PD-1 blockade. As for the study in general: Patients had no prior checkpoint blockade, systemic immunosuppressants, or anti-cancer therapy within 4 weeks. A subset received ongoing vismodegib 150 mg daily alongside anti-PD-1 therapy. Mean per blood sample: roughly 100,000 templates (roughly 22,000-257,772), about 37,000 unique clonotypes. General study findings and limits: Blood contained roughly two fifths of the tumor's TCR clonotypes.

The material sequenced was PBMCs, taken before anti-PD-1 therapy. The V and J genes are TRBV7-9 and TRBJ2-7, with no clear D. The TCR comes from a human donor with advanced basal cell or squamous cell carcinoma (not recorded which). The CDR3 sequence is CASSLATYEQYF. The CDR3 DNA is TGTGCCAGCAGCTTAGCAACCTACGAGCAGTACTTC.